The 8 T cell receptor beta chains below were found in one sample sequenced in a study of Graves' ophthalmopathy and Graves' hyperthyroidism listed by TCRdb under 2018. TCRdb lists the instrument as Illumina HiSeq 2000. For repertoire sequencing, the TCR beta CDR3 regions were amplified from RNA transcripts. The first round was an RT-PCR using HTBI primers with the Qiagen OneStep RT-PCR kit, and this first round was followed by a second-round multiplex PCR, then size selection and purification. The raw public data were reprocessed by TCRdb itself: fastp quality trimming at Q25, MiXCR clonotype calling, in-frame beta chains only. Merged by CDR3 protein, the rows form single entries marked with the most common genes and DNA. The sample has a few hundred thousand distinct CDR3 sequences on record, roughly 16% of them singletons. The ten largest account for 9% to 15% of the sample. The sample taken for sequencing was peripheral blood. Every receptor here comes from an adult man with Graves' ophthalmopathy.

This clonotype has ten or more counts. The chain is built from TRBV27 and TRBJ2-2; TRBD1 aligns across 7 bases. Germline trimming cut 2 bases from V and 3 bases from J; bases unmatched to any gene: 3. CDR1 is MNHEY and CDR2 is SMNVEV in the germline V gene (reference sequence). The CDR3 is made up of 15 amino acids. The CDR3 loop reads CASSLRGRDTGELFF. CDR3 sequence (DNA): TGTGCCAGCAGTTTAAGGGGGCGAGACACCGGGGAGCTGTTTTTT.

This clonotype has ten or more counts. The chain recombines TRBV20-1 with TRBJ2-2, with 9 bases aligning to TRBD1. Trimming removed 6 bases from V and 7 bases from J; junction bases left unmatched: 9. The germline V gene has CDR1 DFQATT and CDR2 SNEGSKA (reference sequence). The CDR3 contains 14 residues. The CDR3 DNA reads TGCAGTGCCGTCAACAGGGGGCGAGGCGGGGAGCTGTTTTTT. Its translation: CSAVNRGRGGELFF.

A few counts support this clonotype. A much larger clone lies a single base off, so this may be a read error. The chain has TRBV5-1 and TRBJ1-5, with D hard to call. This CDR3 has 15 residues. Germline lookup yields CDR1 SGHRS and CDR2 YFSETQ. The CDR3 DNA follows: TGCGTCAGCAGCTTGTCTGGAGCTAGCAATCAGCCCCAGCATTTT. As protein: CVSSLSGASNQPQHF.

There are many counts of this clonotype. This sequence joins TRBV6-5 and TRBJ1-2; TRBD1 agrees at 11 bases. The CDR3 contains 16 residues. The germline CDR1 and CDR2 sequences are MNHEY and SVGAGI. Unmatched junction bases numbered 8, after V lost 2 bases and J lost 6 bases. The CDR3 reads CASSYGDRGLRDGYTF. CDR3 coding DNA: TGTGCCAGCAGTTACGGGGACAGGGGGTTGCGTGATGGCTACACCTTC.

This clonotype was counted many times. The V gene is TRBV25-1, the J gene TRBJ2-7; 9 bases match TRBD1. CDR3 length equals 15 residues. J lost 5 bases, V lost 1 base, and 6 bases had no gene match. Germline CDR1 and CDR2: MGHDK and SYGVNS. The CDR3 nucleotides are TGTGCCAGCAGTGAATGGCAGGACAGGGGCCACGAGCAGTACTTC. Residues: CASSEWQDRGHEQYF.

This clonotype was seen many times. The CDR3 is CSARPGSETQYF. Written as DNA, the CDR3 is TGCAGTGCTAGGCCGGGCTCCGAGACCCAGTACTTC. The rearrangement uses TRBV20-1 and TRBJ2-5; D is ambiguous. The V end lost 3 bases, the J end lost 5 bases, and 10 bases lay between the germline ends. The CDR3 spans 12 residues. Germline V gene lookup returns CDR1 DFQATT and CDR2 SNEGSKA (reference sequence).

This clonotype was observed many times. The rearrangement links TRBV19 to TRBJ2-7; D perhaps matches TRBD1 (6 bases). V was clipped by 5 bases and J by 2 bases, with 16 bases between them. Per the germline V gene, CDR1 is LNHDA and CDR2 is SQIVND (reference sequence). The CDR3 spans 15 residues. In nucleotides, the CDR3 is TGTGCCAGTAGTGTCTCGACAGGCAACCCCTACGAGCAGTACTTC. Amino acids: CASSVSTGNPYEQYF.

The V and J genes are TRBV15 and TRBJ2-5; 7 bases map to TRBD2. V gave up 3 bases and J gave up 1 base; unmatched junction bases: 5. The CDR3 loop spans 15 amino acids. Germline CDR1 is LNHNV and CDR2 is YYDKDF (reference sequence). CDR3 nucleotides: TGTGCCACCAGCAGCGGTAGCGGGTTCCAAGAGACCCAGTACTTC. This encodes CATSSGSGFQETQYF.